What follows are 17 T cell receptor beta chains derived from one specimen sequenced in a study of T-cell reconstitution after alpha-beta-depleted transplantation in children. This sample's TCRbeta library carried unique molecular identifier barcodes. TCRdb itself ran the PCR reads through MiXCR, one entry per CDR3 protein. In the table there are about 500,000 distinct CDR3 sequences, over 25% of which are singletons. This sample comprised PBMCs from the stem cell graft donor, obtained from the stem cell graft. These receptors came from a human donor who donated a stem cell graft to a child with aplastic anemia.

The gene calls are TRBV20-1 and TRBJ1-2; no reliable D call. This CDR3 is built from 12 residues. V lost 0 bases, J lost 6 bases, and 8 bases lay in between. CDR1 DFQATT and CDR2 SNEGSKA come from the germline V gene (reference sequence). The CDR3 nucleotides are TGCAGTGCTAGAGATCGGGTGGATGGCTACACCTTC. It codes for CSARDRVDGYTF.

The CDR3 DNA reads as TGTGCCACCAGCCTTACTAAGGGGGGCTACAATGAGCAGTTCTTC. Residues: CATSLTKGGYNEQFF. The chain is built from TRBV15 and TRBJ2-1; D assignment may be TRBD1 or TRBD2 (6 bases each). Trimming removed 5 bases at V and 3 bases at J, with 14 bases between. This CDR3 spans 15 amino acids. Germline loops: CDR1 LNHNV, CDR2 YYDKDF (reference sequence).

This clonotype has more than one count but fewer than ten. The V call is TRBV12-3 or TRBV12-4, the J call TRBJ2-5, with D possibly called TRBD1 or TRBD2 (5 bases each). V was clipped by 7 bases and J by 5 bases, with 17 bases between them. The CDR3 totals 14 residues. The CDR3 coding sequence is TGTGCCAGCAACTCCGGGACCAGCTGGGAGACCCAGTACTTC. Amino acids: CASNSGTSWETQYF.

This clonotype was found many times. The genes are TRBV12-3 or TRBV12-4 and TRBJ1-1; D ambiguous. Trimming removed 0 bases from V and 6 bases from J, with 14 bases in between. This CDR3 contains 15 residues. The CDR3 protein is CASSLAGGSFAEAFF. The CDR3 coding sequence is TGTGCCAGCAGTTTAGCGGGAGGGTCGTTCGCTGAAGCTTTCTTT.

This clonotype was seen a handful of times. This sequence joins TRBV3-1 and TRBJ2-7; D is uncertain. The length of the CDR3 is 15 residues. Trimming removed 1 base at V and 5 bases at J, with 15 bases between. Germline V gene data show CDR1 as LGHDT and CDR2 as YNNKEL (reference sequence). The CDR3 region is CASSQVGSKADEQYF. The CDR3 DNA sequence: TGTGCCAGCAGCCAAGTAGGGTCTAAGGCCGACGAGCAGTACTTC.

This clonotype came up a few times. The V and J genes are TRBV12-3 or TRBV12-4 and TRBJ1-3, with a tentative D call TRBD1 (6 bases). The CDR3 spans 16 residues. Trimming took off 10 bases at V and 0 bases at J, with 19 bases between the two ends. In DNA, the CDR3 is TGTGCCACCCAGATTGGGGGCAGCTACTCTGGAAACACCATATATTTT. As protein: CATQIGGSYSGNTIYF.

The chain has TRBV7-3 and TRBJ2-4, with 7 bases lining up with TRBD2. Losses at the gene ends were 1 base for V and 4 bases for J; bases not matched to a gene: 10. There are 17 residues in the CDR3. Germline V gene lookup returns CDR1 SGHTA and CDR2 FQGTGA. In DNA, the CDR3 is TGTGCCAGCAGCTTAATAGGTACAGGCGGGGGAAAAAACATTCAGTACTTC. Protein product: CASSLIGTGGGKNIQYF.

This clonotype has a handful of counts. The gene calls are TRBV11-3 and TRBJ2-5, with a possible D match to TRBD2 (6 bases). The CDR3 is 16 amino acids. Trimming removed 1 base at V and 5 bases at J, with 17 bases between. Germline lookup yields CDR1 SGHNT and CDR2 YENEEA. The CDR3 DNA sequence: TGTGCCAGCAGCTTAGGTGATAGCGGTTCGAGGGAGACCCAGTACTTC. It yields the protein CASSLGDSGSRETQYF.

The chain couples TRBV9 to TRBJ2-1, with 10 nucleotides matching TRBD1. This CDR3 contains 15 residues. V was pared by 5 bases and J by 4 bases, with 6 bases of the junction left unmatched. Germline V gene lookup returns CDR1 SGDLS and CDR2 YYNGEE. The CDR3 sequence is CASSEGQGPYNEQFF. The CDR3 bases are TGTGCCAGCAGTGAGGGACAGGGGCCTTACAATGAGCAGTTCTTC.

This clonotype was seen only a few times. The chain carries TRBV7-2 and TRBJ2-5; 8 bases line up with TRBD2. There are 13 residues in the CDR3. In germline, CDR1 is SGHTA, CDR2 FQGNSA. Unmatched junction bases numbered 4, after V lost 5 bases and J lost 5 bases. The CDR3 region has the DNA TGTGCCAGCAGCACGGGACTAGGGGAGACCCAGTACTTC. Protein product: CASSTGLGETQYF.

This clonotype occurred a few times. The chain is built from TRBV28 and TRBJ2-6; D gene uncertain. V lost 2 bases to trimming and J lost 0 bases, with 8 bases between them. This CDR3 spans 16 amino acids. Germline CDR1 reads MDHEN; CDR2 reads SYDVKM. The CDR3 region has the DNA TGTGCCAGCAGTTTACCACGGTTCTCTGGGGCCAACGTCCTGACTTTC. Translating gives CASSLPRFSGANVLTF.

The V gene is TRBV29-1, the J gene TRBJ2-5; perhaps D is TRBD1 or TRBD2 (5 bases each). Germline values: CDR1 SQVTM, CDR2 ANQGSEA. The germline V and J ends were trimmed by 3 bases and 6 bases, with 11 bases remaining between them. The CDR3 spans 12 residues. The CDR3 DNA reads TGCAGCGTTGAGAGGGGTACGAAGACCCAGTACTTC. Its protein product is CSVERGTKTQYF.

Only a few counts were recorded for this clonotype. The chain combines TRBV7-2 with TRBJ2-7; perhaps TRBD2 as D (6 bases). Trimming removed 5 bases from V and 3 bases from J, with 14 bases in between. This CDR3 contains 14 residues. Looked up from germline, CDR1 is SGHTA and CDR2 is FQGNSA. CDR3 DNA sequence: TGTGCCAGCAGCGGTGTCCGGGGGAGCTACGAGCAGTACTTC. It specifies CASSGVRGSYEQYF.

The chain couples TRBV7-9 to TRBJ2-7; TRBD1 matches 8 bases. With 5 bases clipped from V and 3 bases from J, the junction kept 12 bases outside the gene matches. CDR1 is SEHNR and CDR2 is FQNEAQ in the germline V gene (reference sequence). This CDR3 spans 16 amino acids. The CDR3 DNA reads TGTGCCAGCAGCACACCGGACAGGGAAGGGAGCTACGAGCAGTACTTC. Its protein product is CASSTPDREGSYEQYF.

This chain links TRBV28 with TRBJ2-3; D unresolved. Germline V gives CDR1 MDHEN, CDR2 SYDVKM. The CDR3 has 13 amino acids. Trimming stripped 3 bases from V and 5 bases from J, with 9 bases between. The CDR3 region has the DNA TGTGCCAGCAGTTTGATGTTAGGAGATACGCAGTATTTT. This sequence encodes CASSLMLGDTQYF.

This clonotype has only a few counts. The V gene is TRBV12-3 or TRBV12-4, the J gene TRBJ1-6, with D hard to call. Trimming stripped 4 bases from V and 1 base from J, with 2 bases between. The CDR3 sequence is 13 residues long. CDR3 bases: TGTGCCAGCAGTTCATCCTATAATTCACCCCTCCACTTT. Translating gives CASSSSYNSPLHF.

The chain joins TRBV6-5 to TRBJ2-4, with D perhaps matching TRBD1 or TRBD2 (5 bases each). This CDR3 comprises 16 residues. Looked up from germline, CDR1 is MNHEY and CDR2 is SVGAGI. V was clipped by 7 bases and J by 1 base, with 17 bases between them. The CDR3 nucleotides read TGTGCCAGCAAACCGGGACCGCTAAGTGCCAAAAACATTCAGTACTTC. As protein: CASKPGPLSAKNIQYF.